Below, 25 T cell receptor beta chains from the same sample are listed, as sequenced in a study of beta chain features in type 1 diabetes listed by TCRdb under 2018. Library prep was done by the immunoSEQ multiplex PCR assay. The entire amount of isolated RNA was reverse transcribed using the High Capacity cDNA Reverse Transcription Kit, so the sequenced TCRB transcripts were expressed ones. TCRdb holds this immuneACCESS table with in-frame rearrangements only. Some clones are missing; in checked studies, unresolved V genes explain under half, and the rest has no known cause. This sample comprises 200,000 to 250,000 clones, 9.6% of them detected only once. Around 0.031% of the sample lies in the top ten. Sequenced material: naive CD4+ T cells from blood. In the paper's terms, the cell subset or site label means: true naive CD4+ T cells. Source of these receptors: a woman between 18 and 30 years old in good health.

This sequence joins TRBV5-1 and TRBJ1-1; D may be TRBD1 (5 bases). The CDR3 has 14 amino acids. Trimming took 1 base from V and 3 from J, leaving 10 bases between them. CDR1 is SGHRS and CDR2 is YFSETQ in the germline V gene. For the CDR3, the DNA is TGCGCCAGCAGCTTGTCTGGGGCTGACACTGAAGCTTTCTTT. Encoded protein: CASSLSGADTEAFF. The complete variable domain, with remaining parts taken from reference TRBV5-1 and TRBJ1-1, reads KAGVTQTPRYLIKTRGQQVTLSCSPISGHRSVSWYQQTPGQGLQFLFEYFSETQRNKGNFPGRFSGRQFSNSRSEMNVSTLELGDSALYLCASSLSGADTEAFFGQGTRLTVV.

Many counts were recorded for this clone. This chain joins TRBV18 and TRBJ2-3; D possibly corresponds to TRBD2 (7 bases). The CDR3 is 16 amino acids. In germline, CDR1 is KGHSH, CDR2 LQKENI. The V gene lost 6 bases and the J gene lost 2 bases, with 18 bases spanning the gap. The CDR3 is CASSPLQGGLTDTQYF. The CDR3 nucleotides read TGTGCCAGCTCGCCTTTACAGGGAGGGCTCACAGATACGCAGTATTTT.

This CDR3 is CASSFTVKSYEQYF. For the CDR3, the DNA is TGTGCCAGCAGCTTCACAGTCAAATCCTACGAGCAGTACTTC. V and J are TRBV5-6 and TRBJ2-7; D is uncertain. The CDR3 extends over 14 amino acids. V was shortened by 2 bases and J by 1 base, with 10 bases between the two germline ends. Germline CDR1 is SGHDT and CDR2 is YYEEEE.

This clone was counted between two and nine times. V usage is TRBV11-3 and J usage is TRBJ1-5; D possibly corresponds to TRBD1 (5 bases). The CDR3 is made up of 16 amino acids. The V gene's germline CDR1 is SGHNT and CDR2 YENEEA. V shed 7 bases and J shed 3 bases, with 19 bases lying between them. The CDR3 nucleotides are TGTGCCAGCATCCTTACCCCCCGGGGGTACAATCAGCCCCAGCATTTT. It encodes CASILTPRGYNQPQHF.

This clone has a handful of counts. This CDR3 is also generated by other DNA sequences in the sample. This rearrangement joins TRBV5-1 to TRBJ2-1; D ambiguous. The CDR3 is 13 residues long. Germline V CDR1 and CDR2: SGHRS, YFSETQ. V was clipped by 0 bases and J by 4 bases, with 5 bases between them. CDR3 sequence: CASSLGVYNEQFF. CDR3 bases: TGCGCCAGCAGCTTGGGAGTTTACAATGAGCAGTTCTTC.

This clone was observed at least ten times. The chain combines TRBV15 with TRBJ2-3, with a weak D call TRBD1 (5 bases). V lost 0 bases and J lost 8, with 15 bases in between. This CDR3 spans 15 amino acids. Germline V gene sequence: CDR1 LNHNV, CDR2 YYDKDF (reference sequence). The CDR3 is CATSREQGSLRTQYF. In DNA form, the CDR3 reads TGTGCCACCAGCAGAGAGCAGGGCTCCCTTCGTACGCAGTATTTT.

This clone occurred a few times. The gene calls are TRBV6-5 and TRBJ1-2, with 8 bases matching TRBD1. The CDR3 has 14 residues. The germline gives CDR1 MNHEY, CDR2 SVGAGI. Trimming took 0 bases from V and 8 from J; bases not matched to a gene: 5. CDR3 coding DNA: TGTGCCAGCAGTTACTCGACAGGGGCTCAGGGCTACACCTTC. This gives the protein CASSYSTGAQGYTF.

This clone was picked up a small number of times. V gene TRBV9 combines with J gene TRBJ2-3; D is ambiguous. Germline V gene lookup returns CDR1 SGDLS and CDR2 YYNGEE. V was shortened by 0 bases and J by 0 bases, with 8 bases between the two germline ends. The CDR3 sequence is 15 residues long. The CDR3 region has the DNA TGTGCCAGCAGCGTAGTGGCGACTAGCACAGATACGCAGTATTTT. Residues: CASSVVATSTDTQYF.

CDR3 DNA sequence: TGTGCCTGGAGCACAAACAGGGGCATCTATGGCTACACCTTC. Residues: CAWSTNRGIYGYTF. The chain joins TRBV30 to TRBJ1-2; 7 nucleotides match TRBD1. From germline, CDR1 is GTSNPN and CDR2 SVGIG (reference sequence). V dropped 3 bases and J dropped 4; count of bases not matched to a gene: 8. The CDR3 has 14 amino acids. The entire variable domain, with the rest obtained from reference TRBV30 and TRBJ1-2, is as follows: SQTIHQWPATLVQPVGSPLSLECTVEGTSNPNLYWYRQAAGRGLQLLFYSVGIGQISSEVPQNLSASRPQDRQFILSSKKLLLSDSGFYLCAWSTNRGIYGYTFGSGTRLTVV.

The chain employs TRBV11-2 and TRBJ1-1; 9 nucleotides agree with TRBD1. CDR1 and CDR2 from the germline V gene are SGHAT and FQNNGV. V trimming: 5 bases; J trimming: 0 bases; junction bases outside the gene matches: 10. The CDR3 length is 17 residues. CDR3 DNA: TGTGCCAGCAGCCGGGCGGGACAGGGAGGTTTGAACACTGAAGCTTTCTTT. As protein: CASSRAGQGGLNTEAFF.

This chain connects TRBV2 to TRBJ2-3; D ambiguous. Germline V CDR1 and CDR2: SNHLY, FYNNEI. The V end was cut by 6 bases, the J end by 5 bases, with 15 bases between. This CDR3 comprises 14 residues. As DNA, the CDR3 is TGTGCCAGCAGCTCACAGATCAGTTTAGATACGCAGTATTTT. This sequence encodes CASSSQISLDTQYF.

The rearrangement joins TRBV9 to TRBJ1-5; 9 positions agree with TRBD1. J gave up 6 bases and V 7 bases, and 11 bases lay outside the gene matches. The germline CDR1 and CDR2 sequences are SGDLS and YYNGEE. CDR3 length: 15 residues. The CDR3 is CASGSGTGRSQPQHF. CDR3 bases: TGTGCCAGCGGATCCGGGACAGGGAGAAGTCAGCCCCAGCATTTT.

The chain recombines TRBV5-1 with TRBJ2-7, with 8 bases fitting TRBD1. J was trimmed by 3 bases and V by 1 base; bases with no gene match: 6. The germline CDR1 and CDR2 sequences are SGHRS and YFSETQ. The CDR3 sequence is 15 residues long. CDR3 protein: CASSLSPGTGYEQYF. The CDR3 DNA follows: TGCGCCAGCAGCTTGAGTCCTGGGACAGGCTACGAGCAGTACTTC.

The chain couples TRBV25-1 to TRBJ1-5; D ambiguous. The CDR3 is 11 residues long. V shed 6 bases and J shed 4 bases, with 4 bases lying between them. CDR1 is MGHDK and CDR2 is SYGVNS in the germline V gene. The CDR3 is CASRRNQPQHF. DNA of the CDR3: TGTGCCAGCAGGAGGAATCAGCCCCAGCATTTT.

This clone turned up a few times. The gene calls are TRBV5-1 and TRBJ2-3; possibly TRBD1 for D (5 bases). Per the germline V gene, CDR1 is SGHRS and CDR2 is YFSETQ. V lost 4 bases and J lost 5, with 11 bases in between. The CDR3 covers 13 residues. CDR3 loop: CASSASGIDTQYF. The CDR3 DNA reads as TGCGCCAGCAGCGCCTCAGGGATAGATACGCAGTATTTT.

This clone was counted only a few times. The rearrangement joins TRBV6-1 to TRBJ2-1; 8 nucleotides agree with TRBD2. CDR3 length: 15 amino acids. Trimming removed 6 bases from V and 1 base from J; junction bases left unmatched: 5. The germline CDR1 and CDR2 sequences are MNHNS and SASEGT. In DNA form, the CDR3 reads TGTGCCAGCAGCCCGGGACTAGTGTCCTACAATGAGCAGTTCTTC. It codes for CASSPGLVSYNEQFF.

This chain connects TRBV9 to TRBJ2-5; 7 positions match TRBD2. The length of the CDR3 is 16 residues. Germline-derived CDR1 and CDR2 are SGDLS and YYNGEE. V was pared by 4 bases and J by 1 base, with 10 bases of the junction left unmatched. The chain's CDR3 is CASSPGVVAGQETQYF. As DNA, the CDR3 is TGTGCCAGCAGCCCCGGGGTAGTAGCGGGCCAAGAGACCCAGTACTTC.

The rearrangement links TRBV30 to TRBJ1-2, with D possibly TRBD1 on 6 matching bases. The germline gives CDR1 GTSNPN, CDR2 SVGIG (reference sequence). The CDR3 has 13 amino acids. V gave up 2 bases and J gave up 8 bases, with 15 bases separating them. The CDR3 nucleotides read TGTGCCTGGAGTCCTGGGGGCGCGATGGGCTACACCTTC. Translation gives CAWSPGGAMGYTF.

This clone showed up just a few times. V is TRBV6-1 and J is TRBJ2-7; 8 positions match TRBD2. Germline assignment: CDR1 MNHNS and CDR2 SASEGT. Losses at the gene ends were 7 bases for V and 0 bases for J; bases not matched to a gene: 8. This CDR3 has 15 residues. The CDR3 DNA follows: TGTGCCAGCACCCCGGGAGGGTTCAACTCCTACGAGCAGTACTTC. This encodes CASTPGGFNSYEQYF.

The chain links TRBV6-1 to TRBJ1-2; TRBD1 aligns across 7 bases. CDR1 is MNHNS and CDR2 is SASEGT in the germline V gene. The CDR3 sequence is 13 residues long. Trimming cost V 4 bases and J 2 bases; bases outside gene matches: 1. The CDR3 nucleotides read TGTGCCAGCAGTGCGGACAGGAACTATGGCTACACCTTC. Translation: CASSADRNYGYTF.

The chain recombines TRBV30 with TRBJ1-4; 7 positions match TRBD1. Germline V gene lookup returns CDR1 GTSNPN and CDR2 SVGIG (reference sequence). Trimming removed 0 bases from V and 7 bases from J; junction bases left unmatched: 5. CDR3 length: 14 residues. The CDR3 spells CAWSVSGGVEKLFF. The CDR3 DNA is TGTGCCTGGAGTGTCTCAGGGGGTGTTGAAAAACTGTTTTTT.

V usage is TRBV5-1 and J usage is TRBJ1-2, with TRBD1 as a possible D gene (6 bases). From germline, CDR1 is SGHRS and CDR2 YFSETQ. The CDR3 sequence is 13 residues long. Trimming took off 2 bases at V and 2 bases at J, with 7 bases between the two ends. In DNA, the CDR3 is TGCGCCAGCAGCTTAGACAGGAACTATGGCTACACCTTC. Its translation is CASSLDRNYGYTF.

This sequence joins TRBV2 and TRBJ2-2; D possibly corresponds to TRBD1 (5 bases). There are 14 residues in the CDR3. The germline V gene encodes CDR1 SNHLY and CDR2 FYNNEI. V lost 0 bases, J lost 5 bases, and 7 bases lay in between. CDR3 region: CASSEARGTGELFF. In nucleotides, the CDR3 is TGTGCCAGCAGTGAAGCAAGGGGTACCGGGGAGCTGTTTTTT.

Only a few counts were recorded for this clone. This rearrangement joins TRBV9 to TRBJ2-7; no firm D call. The CDR3 loop spans 14 amino acids. The germline CDR1 and CDR2 sequences are SGDLS and YYNGEE. The germline V and J ends were trimmed by 3 bases and 5 bases, with 15 bases remaining between them. The CDR3 here is CASSARVRGNEQYF. CDR3 DNA: TGTGCCAGCAGCGCCCGAGTCAGAGGCAACGAGCAGTACTTC. The full variable domain, in which reference TRBV9 and TRBJ2-7 provide the parts outside the CDR3, is DSGVTQTPKHLITATGQRVTLRCSPRSGDLSVYWYQQSLDQGLQFLIQYYNGEERAKGNILERFSAQQFPDLHSELNLSSLELGDSALYFCASSARVRGNEQYFGPGTRLTVT.

This sequence joins TRBV11-2 and TRBJ1-2; 9 bases align to TRBD1. There are 15 residues in the CDR3. In germline, CDR1 is SGHAT, CDR2 FQNNGV. J lost 1 base, V lost 5 bases, and 5 bases had no gene match. The CDR3 sequence: CASSAGQGINYGYTF. The CDR3 DNA reads as TGTGCCAGCAGCGCCGGACAGGGGATTAACTATGGCTACACCTTC.